The 23 T cell receptor beta chains in this list originate from one sample, sequenced in a study of blood T cell repertoires in COVID-19. Profiling relied on immunoSEQ multiplex PCR, and the TCRdb table lists in-frame clones only, not all of them. The table shows about 200,000 clones, with roughly nine tenths occurring only once. Sequences were obtained from peripheral blood. All receptors derive from a woman between 50 and 59 years old with acute or convalescent COVID-19.

The rearrangement links TRBV9 to TRBJ2-3; 13 bases fit TRBD2. The CDR3 runs 17 residues. CDR1 and CDR2 (germline): SGDLS, YYNGEE. V gave up 0 bases and J gave up 6 bases; unmatched junction bases: 7. CDR3 sequence: CASSVGGLAGAGDTQYF. CDR3 sequence (DNA): TGTGCCAGCAGCGTAGGTGGACTAGCGGGGGCGGGGGATACGCAGTATTTT.

The V gene is TRBV18, the J gene TRBJ1-1; D unresolved. CDR1 KGHSH and CDR2 LQKENI come from the germline V gene. The ends were cut back, 2 bases at V and 1 base at J, with 8 bases in the middle. This CDR3 spans 14 amino acids. CDR3 bases: TGTGCCAGCTCACCAACAGCGGGGAACACTGAAGCTTTCTTT. This sequence encodes CASSPTAGNTEAFF.

In this sample, this clone turned up a few times. The chain has TRBV6-5 and TRBJ2-1, with 9 positions matching TRBD2. Germline V gene lookup returns CDR1 MNHEY and CDR2 SVGAGI. J gave up 0 bases and V 10 bases, and 4 bases lay outside the gene matches. The CDR3 is 14 amino acids. CDR3 residues: CATHSGSSYNEQFF. DNA of the CDR3: TGTGCCACCCATAGCGGGAGCTCCTACAATGAGCAGTTCTTC.

The V gene is TRBV3-1 (or the pseudogene TRBV3-2), the J gene TRBJ2-5; D not certain. CDR1 and CDR2 from the germline V gene are LGHDT and YNNKEL (reference sequence). The CDR3 loop spans 13 amino acids. V was shortened by 1 base and J by 2 bases, with 5 bases between the two germline ends. The CDR3 reads CASSQGRQETQYF. The CDR3 DNA is TGTGCCAGCAGCCAAGGCAGGCAAGAGACCCAGTACTTC.

The chain employs TRBV3-1 (or the pseudogene TRBV3-2) and TRBJ2-1; TRBD1 matches at 7 bases. This CDR3 region has 15 residues. V shed 4 bases and J 4 bases; nucleotides not matched to a gene: 7. Germline CDR1 reads LGHDT; CDR2 reads YNNKEL (reference sequence). CDR3 amino acids: CASSLPGTVYNEQFF. CDR3 in DNA: TGTGCCAGCAGCCTACCCGGGACAGTTTACAATGAGCAGTTCTTC.

The gene calls are TRBV24-1 and TRBJ1-2; maybe TRBD1 (5 bases). This CDR3 has 14 amino acids. Deletions cut 3 bases from V and 1 base from J, with 8 bases between. CDR1 is KGHDR, CDR2 SFDVKD, per germline. The CDR3 coding sequence is TGTGCCACCAGTGATAGGGGTTTTAACTATGGCTACACCTTC. Protein product: CATSDRGFNYGYTF.

This chain uses TRBV7-2 with TRBJ2-2; D is possibly TRBD2 (6 bases). This CDR3 has 15 residues. The germline V and J ends were trimmed by 1 base and 7 bases, with 13 bases remaining between them. Germline V lookup: CDR1 SGHTA, CDR2 FQGNSA. The CDR3 is CASSLELRRDGELFF. Here the CDR3 DNA reads TGTGCCAGCAGCTTAGAGTTACGGCGGGACGGGGAGCTGTTTTTT.

The chain is built from TRBV18 and TRBJ2-1, with 10 bases matching TRBD2. CDR3 length: 17 residues. Germline assignment: CDR1 KGHSH and CDR2 LQKENI. The V gene end was trimmed by 1 base and the J gene end by 8 bases; junction bases not matched to a gene: 11. The CDR3 DNA reads as TGTGCCAGCTCACCACAGGGAGCTAGCGGGGGTTCCTATGAGCAGTTCTTC. This sequence encodes CASSPQGASGGSYEQFF.

The J gene is TRBJ2-1, the V gene TRBV5-6; 11 bases are shared with TRBD1. The CDR3 is 16 amino acids. With V trimmed by 4 bases and J by 3 bases, 6 bases remained unmatched. Germline V gene lookup returns CDR1 SGHDT and CDR2 YYEEEE. CDR3 sequence (DNA): TGTGCCAGCAGCCTCCGGACAGGGGGCATCTACAATGAGCAGTTCTTC. Translating it yields CASSLRTGGIYNEQFF. The full variable domain, in which reference TRBV5-6 and TRBJ2-1 provide the parts outside the CDR3, is DAGVTQSPTHLIKTRGQQVTLRCSPKSGHDTVSWYQQALGQGPQFIFQYYEEEERQRGNFPDRFSGHQFPNYSSELNVNALLLGDSALYLCASSLRTGGIYNEQFFGPGTRLTVL.

This chain links TRBV6-6 with TRBJ1-4, with D perhaps matching TRBD1 (5 bases). V dropped 7 bases and J dropped 5 bases, with 11 bases sitting between them. Germline loops: CDR1 MNHNY, CDR2 SVGAGI (reference sequence). This CDR3 comprises 13 residues. The CDR3 spells CASMIRGNEKLFF. In nucleotides, the CDR3 is TGTGCCAGCATGATTCGGGGGAATGAAAAACTGTTTTTT.

The chain recombines TRBV30 with TRBJ2-3, with 7 bases that match TRBD2. The germline CDR1 and CDR2 sequences are GTSNPN and SVGIG (reference sequence). V was clipped by 0 bases and J by 3 bases; unmatched bases: 3. The CDR3 is made up of 14 amino acids. The CDR3 nucleotides read TGTGCCTGGAGTGTAGTGGGGGGGACAGATACGCAGTATTTT. Protein: CAWSVVGGTDTQYF.

This chain joins TRBV5-1 and TRBJ2-1; 7 bases align to TRBD2. V trimming: 0 bases; J trimming: 5 bases; junction bases outside the gene matches: 5. The CDR3 is 15 residues long. CDR1 is SGHRS and CDR2 is YFSETQ in the germline V gene. The DNA of the CDR3 is TGCGCCAGCAGCTTGGTCCTAGCGGATAACAATGAGCAGTTCTTC. It yields the protein CASSLVLADNNEQFF.

This clone occurred once. The J gene is TRBJ2-3, the V gene TRBV19, with 10 bases aligning to TRBD2. The CDR3 loop spans 16 amino acids. Germline loops: CDR1 LNHDA, CDR2 SQIVND (reference sequence). Trimming at V came to 5 bases and at J to 4 bases, leaving 9 bases not matched to a gene. CDR3 sequence reads: CASSPPLAGGSDTQYF. The DNA of the CDR3 is TGTGCCAGTAGTCCCCCTTTAGCGGGAGGATCAGATACGCAGTATTTT.

The chain uses TRBV4-3 and TRBJ2-1; D might be TRBD1 (5 bases). Per the germline V gene, CDR1 is LGHNA and CDR2 is YSLEER. This CDR3 contains 18 residues. V was cut by 0 bases and J by 8 bases, with 23 bases left in between. CDR3 in DNA: TGCGCCAGCAGCCAAGAATCGTCAATGCCAGGGCCGTGGGATGAGCAGTTCTTC. Translated: CASSQESSMPGPWDEQFF.

This clone appeared a single time. The J gene is TRBJ1-2, the V gene TRBV5-5; D unclear. The CDR3 is made up of 12 amino acids. The V and J ends lost 4 bases and 4 bases respectively, with 8 bases between them. Germline assignment: CDR1 SGHKS and CDR2 YYEKEE (reference sequence). The CDR3 sequence is CASSRSSYGYTF. CDR3 in DNA: TGTGCCAGCAGCCGTAGCAGCTATGGCTACACCTTC. Full variable domain (missing parts from reference TRBV5-5 and TRBJ1-2): DAGVTQSPTHLIKTRGQQVTLRCSPISGHKSVSWYQQVLGQGPQFIFQYYEKEERGRGNFPDRFSARQFPNYSSELNVNALLLGDSALYLCASSRSSYGYTFGSGTRLTVV.

This clone has just one count. The chain joins TRBV19 to TRBJ2-7, with unresolved D. CDR1 is LNHDA and CDR2 is SQIVND in the germline V gene (reference sequence). The length of the CDR3 is 14 residues. Deletions cut 1 base from V and 2 bases from J, with 9 bases between. CDR3 nucleotide sequence: TGTGCCAGTAGTATAGGGGTTCGGGCCTACGAGCAGTACTTC. Its protein product is CASSIGVRAYEQYF. The whole variable domain, remainder taken from reference TRBV19 and TRBJ2-7, is DGGITQSPKYLFRKEGQNVTLSCEQNLNHDAMYWYRQDPGQGLRLIYYSQIVNDFQKGDIAEGYSVSREKKESFPLTVTSAQKNPTAFYLCASSIGVRAYEQYFGPGTRLTVT.

This chain uses TRBV6-5 with TRBJ2-1; 11 bases are shared with TRBD2. Germline V gene data show CDR1 as MNHEY and CDR2 as SVGAGI. There are 15 residues in the CDR3. V was clipped by 6 bases and J by 5 bases; unmatched bases: 6. The CDR3 is CASSRPSGRNNEQFF. Here the CDR3 DNA reads TGTGCCAGCAGCCGCCCTAGCGGGAGGAACAATGAGCAGTTCTTC.

This clone was detected ten times or more. V usage is TRBV7-8 and J usage is TRBJ2-5; tentative D call: TRBD2 (7 bases). Per germline, CDR1 SGHVS and CDR2 FQNEAQ. The CDR3 runs 15 residues. V was cut by 5 bases and J by 3 bases, with 16 bases left in between. The CDR3 loop is CASSRTLGGEETQYF. For the CDR3, the DNA is TGTGCCAGCAGCAGGACTTTAGGGGGGGAAGAGACCCAGTACTTC.

The chain recombines TRBV20-1 with TRBJ1-4, with 7 bases matching TRBD1. Germline CDR1 DFQATT, CDR2 SNEGSKA (reference sequence). This CDR3 has 14 residues. V was pared by 3 bases and J by 5 bases, with 6 bases of the junction left unmatched. DNA for the CDR3: TGCAGTGCTAGTAGGCCAGGGGGGAATGAAAAACTGTTTTTT. Translating gives CSASRPGGNEKLFF.

The chain employs TRBV10-3 and TRBJ2-4; TRBD2 aligns across 9 bases. Germline lookup yields CDR1 ENHRY and CDR2 SYGVKD. This CDR3 is 13 amino acids long. Trimming took 6 bases from V and 5 from J; bases not matched to a gene: 2. CDR3 bases: TGTGCCATCAGGCCTAGCGGGGAAAACATTCAGTACTTC. Encoded protein: CAIRPSGENIQYF.

J is TRBJ2-5 and V is TRBV29-1; 9 bases line up with TRBD1. This CDR3 contains 15 residues. In germline, CDR1 is SQVTM, CDR2 ANQGSEA. Trimming removed 7 bases from V and 3 bases from J; junction bases left unmatched: 12. For the CDR3, the DNA is TGCAGCGGGGAGGGGGGACAGGGAACCGAAGAGACCCAGTACTTC. This encodes CSGEGGQGTEETQYF.

The V call is TRBV5-8, the J call TRBJ2-2, with 9 bases that match TRBD1. CDR1 and CDR2 from the germline V gene are SGHTS and YDEGEE. Unmatched junction bases numbered 7, after V lost 7 bases and J lost 3 bases. CDR3 length: 15 amino acids. Written as DNA, the CDR3 is TGTGCCAGCGGCGTCCGGGACAGGGACACCGGGGAGCTGTTTTTT. It specifies CASGVRDRDTGELFF. Full variable domain (remainder filled in from reference TRBV5-8 and TRBJ2-2): EAGVTQSPTHLIKTRGQQATLRCSPISGHTSVYWYQQALGLGLQFLLWYDEGEERNRGNFPPRFSGRQFPNYSSELNVNALELEDSALYLCASGVRDRDTGELFFGEGSRLTVL.

The chain has TRBV7-2 and TRBJ2-7; 7 bases match TRBD2. The CDR3 sequence is 12 residues long. Looked up from germline, CDR1 is SGHTA and CDR2 is FQGNSA. V trimming: 2 bases; J trimming: 7 bases; junction bases outside the gene matches: 2. The CDR3 DNA reads TGTGCCAGCAGCTTACAGCGGGGAGAGCAGTACTTC. Translated, it gives CASSLQRGEQYF.